This TCR beta chain was identified during a study of T cells after yellow fever vaccination. TCRdb independently ran MiXCR on the 5' RACE reads; one entry per CDR3 protein. The table lists 200,000 to 250,000 distinct CDR3 sequences, 3% to 3.5% of them singletons. This clonotype was observed many times. The sequence came from a young man who received the YFV17D yellow fever vaccine. Sequencing was performed on CD4+ T cells sorted from PBMCs, taken 10 days after the yellow fever booster vaccination.

The CDR3 loop is CSASPLARETQYF. The CDR3 DNA reads TGCAGTGCTAGTCCGTTGGCTAGAGAGACCCAGTACTTC. This rearrangement joins TRBV20-1 to TRBJ2-5; no reliable D call. Germline V gene lookup returns CDR1 DFQATT and CDR2 SNEGSKA (reference sequence). The CDR3 runs 13 residues. The V end was cut by 3 bases, the J end by 4 bases, with 12 bases between.